This T cell receptor beta chain was identified during a study of cytomegalovirus exposure and HLA in healthy donors. Overall study results and limits: In an earlier analysis, most TCR beta V segments were productive about 87% or about 30% of the time.

Details on this clone: Its specificity is unknown.

PCR was performed using 60 Vbeta and 13 Jbeta primers. Repertoires were generated with immunoSEQ multiplex PCR, while TCRdb's copy carries only in-frame clones and drops some. The sample holds fewer than 250,000 clones, roughly 80% seen once. CDR3 size: 15 residues. The V gene lost 4 bases and the J gene lost 6 bases, with 19 bases spanning the gap. From germline, CDR1 is SGHTA and CDR2 FQGNSA. J is TRBJ2-7 and V is TRBV7-2, with D perhaps matching TRBD2 (6 bases). Sample: PBMCs. The receptor was derived from a man aged 35 to 55 in good health and CMV-seropositive. In DNA form, the CDR3 reads TGTGCCAGCAGCTCGGGCCTCTTCGGAGGGGTCGAGCAGTACTTC. It encodes CASSSGLFGGVEQYF.